This entry lists 17 T cell receptor beta chains sequenced from one sample in a study of cytomegalovirus exposure and HLA in healthy donors. Use of 60 Vbeta and 13 Jbeta primers characterized the PCR. The method was immunoSEQ multiplex PCR; TCRdb's version includes in-frame clones alone and lacks a portion of them. The table has 150,000 to 200,000 clones, roughly 84% seen once. The sequenced sample consisted of PBMCs. These receptors were obtained from a woman between 18 and 30 years old in good health and CMV-seronegative.

The V gene is TRBV4-2, the J gene TRBJ2-2; 13 bases align to TRBD2. In germline, CDR1 is LGHNA, CDR2 YNFKEQ. The CDR3 loop spans 17 amino acids. With 4 bases clipped from V and 7 bases from J, the junction kept 9 bases outside the gene matches. DNA for the CDR3: TGTGCCAGCAGCCCCCCACCGGGACTAGCGGGGAACGGGGAGCTGTTTTTT. Residues: CASSPPPGLAGNGELFF.

V usage is TRBV4-1 and J usage is TRBJ2-7, with 8 bases matching TRBD2. V dropped 0 bases and J dropped 2; count of bases not matched to a gene: 3. This CDR3 is built from 15 residues. Germline V lookup: CDR1 MGHRA, CDR2 YSYEKL. This CDR3 reads CASSQDVAGPYEQYF. In DNA form, the CDR3 reads TGCGCCAGCAGCCAAGATGTAGCGGGGCCCTACGAGCAGTACTTC.

This clone has just a few counts. The genes are TRBV5-1 and TRBJ1-1; D unclear. This CDR3 is built from 15 residues. The ends were cut back, 0 bases at V and 1 base at J, with 10 bases in the middle. Germline CDR1 is SGHRS and CDR2 is YFSETQ. CDR3 DNA sequence: TGCGCCAGCAGCTTGGGCGTTACTTCGAACACTGAAGCTTTCTTT. Its protein is CASSLGVTSNTEAFF.

The rearrangement uses TRBV6-1 and TRBJ2-5, with D maybe TRBD2 (6 bases). The J call may be faulty, since TRBJ2-7 better matches the DNA end. This CDR3 is built from 16 residues. The germline CDR1 and CDR2 sequences are MNHNS and SASEGT. This chain's CDR3 is CASSGIGTPRYYEQYF. CDR3 nucleotides: TGTGCCAGCAGTGGGATTGGGACTCCCCGTTACTACGAGCAGTACTTC.

J is TRBJ1-1 and V is TRBV18; a possible D gene is TRBD1 (5 bases). Trimming took off 0 bases at V and 1 base at J, with 12 bases between the two ends. In germline, CDR1 is KGHSH, CDR2 LQKENI. This CDR3 comprises 16 residues. The CDR3, as DNA: TGTGCCAGCTCACCACCAGTAACAGGCTCGAACACTGAAGCTTTCTTT. It translates to CASSPPVTGSNTEAFF.

The genes are TRBV11-2 and TRBJ2-1; TRBD2 is a possible D gene (6 bases). Trimming cost V 3 bases and J 4 bases, with 16 bases left between them. From germline, CDR1 is SGHAT and CDR2 FQNNGV. The CDR3 sequence is 16 residues long. CDR3 loop: CASSFWGAGIYNEQFF. DNA for the CDR3: TGTGCCAGCAGCTTTTGGGGCGCGGGGATTTACAATGAGCAGTTCTTC.

The V and J genes are TRBV27 and TRBJ1-1; a weak D match, TRBD1 (6 bases). The CDR3 extends over 14 amino acids. CDR1 is MNHEY and CDR2 is SMNVEV in the germline V gene (reference sequence). Trimming removed 6 bases at V and 4 bases at J, with 15 bases between. The CDR3 nucleotides are TGTGCCAGCAGCCGCGGACAGCCAGGCACTGAAGCTTTCTTT. It codes for CASSRGQPGTEAFF.

The J gene is TRBJ1-5, the V gene TRBV15, with 9 bases fitting TRBD1. CDR3 length: 15 amino acids. Looked up from germline, CDR1 is LNHNV and CDR2 is YYDKDF (reference sequence). V trimming: 3 bases; J trimming: 7 bases; junction bases outside the gene matches: 7. The CDR3 DNA follows: TGTGCCACCAGCAGTTTACAGGGGGCTGGGCAGCCCCAGCATTTT. Protein product: CATSSLQGAGQPQHF.

This clone was counted once. The gene calls are TRBV19 and TRBJ1-2, with D uncertain. V lost 3 bases, J lost 8 bases, and 7 bases lay in between. The CDR3 contains 11 residues. Per the germline V gene, CDR1 is LNHDA and CDR2 is SQIVND (reference sequence). The CDR3 nucleotides read TGTGCCAGTAGTATGTCGAGGGGCTACACCTTC. This gives the protein CASSMSRGYTF. Full variable domain (outside the CDR3, taken from reference TRBV19 and TRBJ1-2): DGGITQSPKYLFRKEGQNVTLSCEQNLNHDAMYWYRQDPGQGLRLIYYSQIVNDFQKGDIAEGYSVSREKKESFPLTVTSAQKNPTAFYLCASSMSRGYTFGSGTRLTVV.

This chain uses TRBV15 with TRBJ1-2; D is perhaps TRBD1 (6 bases). CDR1 is LNHNV, CDR2 YYDKDF, per germline (reference sequence). The V gene lost 0 bases and the J gene lost 6 bases, with 14 bases spanning the gap. The CDR3 has 15 residues. The CDR3 region has the DNA TGTGCCACCAGCAGAGACAGGGGAAGATCTAATGGCTACACCTTC. The encoded protein is CATSRDRGRSNGYTF.

V and J are TRBV7-8 and TRBJ1-2; the match to TRBD1 covers 9 bases. Germline V gene sequence: CDR1 SGHVS, CDR2 FQNEAQ. The CDR3 length is 17 residues. The J segment lost 5 bases and the V segment lost 7 bases, leaving 17 bases of the junction unmatched. CDR3 DNA sequence: TGTGCCAGCACCCAAAACTCCAATACAGGGGGCCTTTATGGCTACACCTTC. It encodes CASTQNSNTGGLYGYTF.

This chain joins TRBV2 and TRBJ2-7; 7 bases match TRBD1. This CDR3 has 12 residues. Germline values: CDR1 SNHLY, CDR2 FYNNEI. V was pared by 6 bases and J by 4 bases, with 3 bases of the junction left unmatched. CDR3 DNA sequence: TGTGCCAGCAGCCCGACAGGGTACGAGCAGTACTTC. This translates into CASSPTGYEQYF.

This sequence joins TRBV6-5 and TRBJ2-7; TRBD2 is a possible D gene (5 bases). Germline CDR1 and CDR2: MNHEY and SVGAGI. V was shortened by 0 bases and J by 7 bases, with 19 bases between the two germline ends. This CDR3 has 16 residues. CDR3: CASSYSSRAPTGEQYF. The CDR3 DNA follows: TGTGCCAGCAGTTACTCTAGCCGGGCTCCAACGGGGGAGCAGTACTTC.

The chain couples TRBV10-3 to TRBJ1-6, with a weak D call TRBD1 (6 bases). The CDR3 consists of 16 residues. The germline V and J ends were trimmed by 0 bases and 5 bases, with 11 bases remaining between them. Germline CDR1 reads ENHRY; CDR2 reads SYGVKD. The CDR3: CAISESPGGDNSPLHF. Here the CDR3 DNA reads TGTGCCATCAGTGAGTCTCCGGGGGGCGATAATTCACCCCTCCACTTT.

The chain is built from TRBV5-1 and TRBJ2-1, with 9 nucleotides matching TRBD1. Unmatched junction bases numbered 9, after V lost 4 bases and J lost 10 bases. Germline V CDR1 and CDR2: SGHRS, YFSETQ. CDR3 length: 14 residues. The chain's CDR3 is CASSEDRGGGEQFF. CDR3 sequence (DNA): TGCGCCAGCAGCGAGGACAGGGGTGGAGGAGAGCAGTTCTTC.

This rearrangement joins TRBV11-1 to TRBJ2-2; 9 bases are a match to TRBD2. The CDR3 spans 17 residues. Germline V lookup: CDR1 SGHAT, CDR2 FQDESV (reference sequence). With 1 base clipped from V and 4 bases from J, the junction kept 7 bases outside the gene matches. The DNA for the CDR3 is TGTGCCAGCAGCTTAGTCTTAGCGGGGGACCCCACCGGGGAGCTGTTTTTT. Its protein product is CASSLVLAGDPTGELFF.

CDR3 protein: CASSWGRGEGYTF. The DNA of the CDR3 is TGTGCCAGCAGTTGGGGCAGGGGGGAAGGCTACACCTTC. The rearrangement joins TRBV6-5 to TRBJ1-2; 7 nucleotides align to TRBD1. Trimming removed 4 bases from V and 8 bases from J; junction bases left unmatched: 7. Germline CDR1 and CDR2: MNHEY and SVGAGI. The CDR3 runs to 13 residues.